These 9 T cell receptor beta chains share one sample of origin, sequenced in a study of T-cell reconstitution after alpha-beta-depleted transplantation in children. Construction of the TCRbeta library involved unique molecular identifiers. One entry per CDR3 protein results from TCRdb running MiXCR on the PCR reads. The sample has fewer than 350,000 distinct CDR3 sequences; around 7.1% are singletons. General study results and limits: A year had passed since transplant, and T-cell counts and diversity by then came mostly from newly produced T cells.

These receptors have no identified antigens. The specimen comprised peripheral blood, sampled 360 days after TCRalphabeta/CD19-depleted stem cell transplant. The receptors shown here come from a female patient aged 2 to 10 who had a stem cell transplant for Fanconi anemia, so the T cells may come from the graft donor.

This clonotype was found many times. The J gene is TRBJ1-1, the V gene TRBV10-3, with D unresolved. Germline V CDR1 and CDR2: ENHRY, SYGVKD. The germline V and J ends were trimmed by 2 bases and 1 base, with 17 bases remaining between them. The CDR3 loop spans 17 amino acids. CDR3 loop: CAISELLTDLRNTEAFF. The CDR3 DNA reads TGTGCCATCAGTGAGCTCCTTACAGATTTGCGGAACACTGAAGCTTTCTTT.

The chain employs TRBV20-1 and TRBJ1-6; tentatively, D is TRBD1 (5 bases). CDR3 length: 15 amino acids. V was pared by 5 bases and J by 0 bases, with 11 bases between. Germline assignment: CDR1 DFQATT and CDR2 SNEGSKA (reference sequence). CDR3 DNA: TGCAGTGCTCCCCGGGGCCGCTCCTATAATTCACCCCTCCACTTT. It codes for CSAPRGRSYNSPLHF.

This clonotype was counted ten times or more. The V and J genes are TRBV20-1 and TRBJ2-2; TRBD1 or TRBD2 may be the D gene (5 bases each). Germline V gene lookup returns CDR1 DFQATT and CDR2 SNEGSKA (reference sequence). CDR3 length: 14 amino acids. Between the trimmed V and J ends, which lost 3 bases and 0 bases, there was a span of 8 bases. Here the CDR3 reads CSASWDANTGELFF. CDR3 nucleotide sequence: TGCAGTGCTAGTTGGGACGCGAACACCGGGGAGCTGTTTTTT.

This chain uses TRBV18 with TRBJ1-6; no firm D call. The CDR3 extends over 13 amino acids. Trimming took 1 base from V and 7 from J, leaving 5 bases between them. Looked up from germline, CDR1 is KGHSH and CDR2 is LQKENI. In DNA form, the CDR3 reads TGTGCCAGCTCACCACTAGACAATTCACCCCTCCACTTT. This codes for CASSPLDNSPLHF.

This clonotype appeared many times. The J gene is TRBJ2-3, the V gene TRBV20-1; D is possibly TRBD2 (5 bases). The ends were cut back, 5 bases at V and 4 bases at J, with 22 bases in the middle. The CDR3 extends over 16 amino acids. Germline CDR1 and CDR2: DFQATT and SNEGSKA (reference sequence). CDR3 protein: CSAPLDWFLLADTQYF. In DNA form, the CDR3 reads TGCAGTGCTCCTCTGGACTGGTTCCTCCTTGCAGATACGCAGTATTTT.

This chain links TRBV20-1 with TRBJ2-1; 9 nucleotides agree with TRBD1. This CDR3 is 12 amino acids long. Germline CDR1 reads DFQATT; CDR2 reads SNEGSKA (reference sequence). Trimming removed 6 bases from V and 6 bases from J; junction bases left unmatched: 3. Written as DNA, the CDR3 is TGCAGTGCGGGGACAGGGAGCAATGAGCAGTTCTTC. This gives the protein CSAGTGSNEQFF.

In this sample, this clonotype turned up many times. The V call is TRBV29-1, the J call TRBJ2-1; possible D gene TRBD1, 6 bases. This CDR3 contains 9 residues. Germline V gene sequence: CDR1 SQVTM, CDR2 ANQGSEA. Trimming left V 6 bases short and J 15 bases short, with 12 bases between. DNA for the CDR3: TGCAGCGTCGCAGGGGAAGCGTTCTTC. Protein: CSVAGEAFF.

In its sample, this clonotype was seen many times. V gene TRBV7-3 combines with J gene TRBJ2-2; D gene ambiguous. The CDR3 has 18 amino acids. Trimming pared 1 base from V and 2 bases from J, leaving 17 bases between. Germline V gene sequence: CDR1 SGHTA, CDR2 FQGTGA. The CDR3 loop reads CASSLKPSGALNTGELFF. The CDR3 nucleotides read TGTGCCAGCAGCTTAAAGCCCTCCGGAGCGCTCAACACCGGGGAGCTGTTTTTT.

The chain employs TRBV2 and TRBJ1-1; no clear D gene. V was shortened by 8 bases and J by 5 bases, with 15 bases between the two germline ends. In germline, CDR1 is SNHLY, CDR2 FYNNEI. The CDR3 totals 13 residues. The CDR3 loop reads CASDREARTEAFF. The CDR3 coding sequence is TGTGCCAGCGACCGAGAGGCGCGGACTGAAGCTTTCTTT.